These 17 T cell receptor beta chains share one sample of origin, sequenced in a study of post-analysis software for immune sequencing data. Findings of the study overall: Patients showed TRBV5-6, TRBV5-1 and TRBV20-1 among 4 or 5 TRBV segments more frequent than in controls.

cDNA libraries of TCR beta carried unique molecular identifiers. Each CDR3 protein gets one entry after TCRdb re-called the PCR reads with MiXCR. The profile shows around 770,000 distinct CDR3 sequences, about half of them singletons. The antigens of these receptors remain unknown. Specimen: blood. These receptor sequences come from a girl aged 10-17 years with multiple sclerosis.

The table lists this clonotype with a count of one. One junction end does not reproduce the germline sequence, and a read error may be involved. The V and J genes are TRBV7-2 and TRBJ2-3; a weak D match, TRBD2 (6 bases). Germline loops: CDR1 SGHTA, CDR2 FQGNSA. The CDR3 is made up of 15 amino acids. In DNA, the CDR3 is TGTGCCAGCAGCTTTAGCGGACCTAGCACAGAAACGCAGTGTTTT. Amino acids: CASSFSGPSTETQCF.

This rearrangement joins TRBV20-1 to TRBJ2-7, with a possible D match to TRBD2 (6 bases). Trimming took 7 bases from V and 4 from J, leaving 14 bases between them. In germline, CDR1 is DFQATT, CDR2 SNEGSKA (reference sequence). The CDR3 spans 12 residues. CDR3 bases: TGCAGTGGTTTAGGAGGGCTTTACGAGCAGTACTTC. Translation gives CSGLGGLYEQYF.

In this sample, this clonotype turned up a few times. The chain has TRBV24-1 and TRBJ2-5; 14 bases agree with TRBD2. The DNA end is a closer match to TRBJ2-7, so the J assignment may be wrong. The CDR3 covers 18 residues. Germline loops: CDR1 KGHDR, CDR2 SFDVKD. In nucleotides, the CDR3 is TGTGCCACCAGTGATTCAACCTCCGGGACTAGCGGGAGAGCCGAGCAGTACTTC. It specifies CATSDSTSGTSGRAEQYF.

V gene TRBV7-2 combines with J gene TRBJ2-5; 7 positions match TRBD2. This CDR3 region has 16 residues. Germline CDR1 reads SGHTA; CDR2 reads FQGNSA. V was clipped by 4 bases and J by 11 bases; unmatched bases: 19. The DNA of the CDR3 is TGTGCCAGCAGCTCCCTTCGGAGCGGGATACGGAATGAGCAGTACTTC. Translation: CASSSLRSGIRNEQYF.

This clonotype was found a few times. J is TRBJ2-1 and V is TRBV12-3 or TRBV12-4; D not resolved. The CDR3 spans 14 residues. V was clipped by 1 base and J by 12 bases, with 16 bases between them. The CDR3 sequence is CASSLELYPISQFF. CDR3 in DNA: TGTGCCAGCAGTTTAGAACTCTACCCCATATCGCAGTTCTTC.

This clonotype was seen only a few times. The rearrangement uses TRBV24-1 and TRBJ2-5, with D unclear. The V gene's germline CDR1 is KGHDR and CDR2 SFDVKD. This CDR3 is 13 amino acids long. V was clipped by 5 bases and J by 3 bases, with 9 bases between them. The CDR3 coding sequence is TGTGCCACCAGTGGTCACAGAGAAGAGACCCAGTACTTC. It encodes CATSGHREETQYF.

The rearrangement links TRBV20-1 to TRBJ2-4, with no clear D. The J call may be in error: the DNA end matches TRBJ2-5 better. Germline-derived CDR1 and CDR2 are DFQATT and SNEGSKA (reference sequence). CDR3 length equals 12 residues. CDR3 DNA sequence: TGCAGTGCTAGGCCCCCCCGGGAGACCCAGTACTTC. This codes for CSARPPRETQYF.

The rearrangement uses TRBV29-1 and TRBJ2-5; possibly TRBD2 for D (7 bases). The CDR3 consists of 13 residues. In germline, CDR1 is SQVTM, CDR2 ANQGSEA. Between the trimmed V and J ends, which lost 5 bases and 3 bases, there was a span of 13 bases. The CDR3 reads CSVSKGGEETQYF. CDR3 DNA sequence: TGCAGCGTTTCGAAAGGGGGGGAAGAGACCCAGTACTTC.

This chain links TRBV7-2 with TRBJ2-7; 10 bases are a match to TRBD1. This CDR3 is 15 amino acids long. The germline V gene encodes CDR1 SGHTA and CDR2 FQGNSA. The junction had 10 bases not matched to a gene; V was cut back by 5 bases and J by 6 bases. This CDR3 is CASSRDGTGVFEQYF. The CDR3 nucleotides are TGTGCCAGCAGCAGAGACGGGACAGGGGTGTTCGAGCAGTACTTC.

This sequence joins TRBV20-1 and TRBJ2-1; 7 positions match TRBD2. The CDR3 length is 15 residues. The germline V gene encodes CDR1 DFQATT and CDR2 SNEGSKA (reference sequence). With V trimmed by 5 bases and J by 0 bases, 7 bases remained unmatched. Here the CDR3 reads CSAELALSSYNEQFF. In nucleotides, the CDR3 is TGCAGTGCTGAACTAGCGCTGAGCTCCTACAATGAGCAGTTCTTC.

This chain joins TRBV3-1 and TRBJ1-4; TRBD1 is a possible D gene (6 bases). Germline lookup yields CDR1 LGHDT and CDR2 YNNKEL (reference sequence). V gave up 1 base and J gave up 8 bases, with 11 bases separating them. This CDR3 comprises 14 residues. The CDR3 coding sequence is TGTGCCAGCAGCCAAGGGGGGCCCCAAGAAAAACTGTTTTTT. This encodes CASSQGGPQEKLFF.

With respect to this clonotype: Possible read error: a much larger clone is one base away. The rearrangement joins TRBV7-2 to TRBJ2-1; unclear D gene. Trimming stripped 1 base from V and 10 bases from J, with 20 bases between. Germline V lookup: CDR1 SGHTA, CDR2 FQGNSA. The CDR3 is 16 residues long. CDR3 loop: CASSLVLRWSGYEQFF. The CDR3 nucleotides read TGTGCCAGCAGCTTAGTGCTGAGGTGGTCGGGCTACGAGCAGTTCTTC.

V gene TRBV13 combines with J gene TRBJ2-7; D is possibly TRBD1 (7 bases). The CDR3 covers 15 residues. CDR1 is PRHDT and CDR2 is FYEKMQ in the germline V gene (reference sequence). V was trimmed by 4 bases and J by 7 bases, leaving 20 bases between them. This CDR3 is CASSWGDSEPREQYF. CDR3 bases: TGTGCCAGCAGCTGGGGGGACAGCGAACCTCGGGAGCAGTACTTC.

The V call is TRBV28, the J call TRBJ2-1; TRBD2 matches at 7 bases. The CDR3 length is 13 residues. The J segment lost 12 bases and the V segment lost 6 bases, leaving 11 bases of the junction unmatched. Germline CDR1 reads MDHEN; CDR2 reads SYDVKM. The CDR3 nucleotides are TGTGCCAGCAGGGCCGGGGGACTAAGTGGGCAGTTCTTC. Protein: CASRAGGLSGQFF.

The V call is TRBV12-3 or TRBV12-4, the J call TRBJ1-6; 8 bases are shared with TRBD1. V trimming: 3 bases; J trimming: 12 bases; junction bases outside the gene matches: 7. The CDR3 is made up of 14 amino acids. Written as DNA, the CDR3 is TGTGCCAGCAGTTTCGGCAGGGGGCAAGTACCCCTCCACTTT. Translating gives CASSFGRGQVPLHF.

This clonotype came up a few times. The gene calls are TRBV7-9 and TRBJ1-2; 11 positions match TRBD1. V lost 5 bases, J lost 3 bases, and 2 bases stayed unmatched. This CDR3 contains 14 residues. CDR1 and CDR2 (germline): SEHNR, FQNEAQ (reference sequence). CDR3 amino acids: CASSPGQGDYGYTF. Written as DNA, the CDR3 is TGTGCCAGCAGCCCGGGACAGGGGGACTATGGCTACACCTTC.

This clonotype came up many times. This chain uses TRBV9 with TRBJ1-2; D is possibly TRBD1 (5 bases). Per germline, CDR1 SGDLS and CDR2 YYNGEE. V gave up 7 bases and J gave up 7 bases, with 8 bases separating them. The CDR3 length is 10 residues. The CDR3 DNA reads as TGTGCCAGCTCAGGGCCTGGCTACACCTTC. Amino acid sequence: CASSGPGYTF.